Detailed here is one T cell receptor beta chain. Per the authors' pipeline: Estimates of nucleated cell counts were drawn from the amplification of reference gene primers. Measured with immunoSEQ multiplex PCR; TCRdb has only the in-frame clones, and not every one. V and J calls and clone size are copied from that table; D and trimming were computed from the DNA. In the table there are over 150,000 clones, around nine tenths of which are singletons. Losses at the gene ends were 0 bases for V and 3 bases for J; bases not matched to a gene: 2. The CDR3 has 14 residues. Germline V gives CDR1 SGHNT, CDR2 YYREEE (reference sequence). The source of the sample is a study of blood T cell repertoires in COVID-19. About the study: Both acute and convalescent COVID-19 samples were obtained from the United States, Italy and Spain.

Sequencing was performed on peripheral blood. This rearrangement joins TRBV5-4 to TRBJ2-5, with 7 bases aligning to TRBD1. The receptor's source is a man over 45 with acute or convalescent COVID-19. CDR3 nucleotides: TGTGCCAGCAGCTTGGCCGGGACAGAAGAGACCCAGTACTTC. It translates to CASSLAGTEETQYF.